This T cell receptor beta chain was sequenced for a study of T-cell reconstitution after alpha-beta-depleted transplantation in children. The CDR3 extends over 12 amino acids. The germline gives CDR1 PRHDT, CDR2 FYEKMQ (reference sequence). The V and J ends lost 0 bases and 12 bases respectively, with 11 bases between them. The library targeted TCRbeta and was prepared with unique molecular identifiers. From the PCR reads, TCRdb called clonotypes with MiXCR, one entry per CDR3 protein. The sample holds a few hundred thousand distinct CDR3 sequences, 18% seen once. This chain connects TRBV13 to TRBJ1-1; D unresolved. The specimen was PBMCs from the stem cell graft donor, collected from the stem cell graft. The source of this sequence is a human donor who donated a stem cell graft to a child with acute lymphoblastic leukemia. The CDR3, as DNA: TGTGCCAGCAGCTTAGGCGGCCGACCCCCTTTCTTT. Protein sequence: CASSLGGRPPFF.